This TCR beta chain was identified during a study of cytomegalovirus exposure and HLA in healthy donors (dated by TCRdb to about 2017). In the study overall: In an earlier analysis of roughly 500 of the donors, around 300 Gb of sequence data and approximately 120 million unique TCR beta sequences from roughly 200 million T cells were reported. Roughly 300 gigabases of sequencing data and around 85 million unique TCR sequences made up an early release that covered nearly 650 HLA-typed donors. Of the 398 genotyped donors, around 81% fell in the genetic ancestry cluster associated with self-reported Caucasian donors. The study aimed to test whether cataloging public T cell receptors could reveal signatures of past pathogen exposure. The study profiled the T cell repertoires of around 700 subjects by immunosequencing and related them to cytomegalovirus serostatus. Besides the first cohort of some 670 subjects, a separate validation cohort made up of about 120 different subjects was used. High-throughput TCR immunosequencing, statistical association of individual TCRs with disease status, and machine learning were combined to predict cytomegalovirus infection status. A later analysis re-analyzed previously published TCR beta repertoires from roughly 690 donors and added high-resolution HLA genotyping to study TCR occurrence patterns. Rather than using new phenotypic data, the later analysis identified candidate immune exposures from TCR beta sequences and from how often those sequences occurred across donors. An earlier analysis of 450 to 750 of the donors used high-throughput TCR beta sequencing to judge whether each TCR beta V gene segment behaved as functional or pseudogenic. Donor age, sex, ethnicity and CMV serostatus were collected together with the repertoire data. Genome-wide SNP genotypes for about three fifths of the roughly 670 donors were used in a later genetic analysis, which treated that subset as a discovery cohort. All discovery cohort repertoires had been generated using a single sequencing platform. Both class I and class II loci were covered by HLA typing, at four-digit resolution. Typing coverage varied by locus: roughly 629-630 donors for A, B, C, DRB1 and DQB1; under 550 for DQA1; approximately 570 for DPA1; more than 450 for DPB1. A handful of DR-DQ haplotypes were treated as single units for association and clustering because of strong linkage in the cohort. On average, about 200,000 unique TCR beta nucleotide sequences were sequenced per donor among 398 genotyped donors of the cohort, with around 19% of those sequences being non-productive.

In regard to this clone: No antigen is known for it.

In total, just over 650 healthy bone marrow donors made up the cohort. Cohort members were all nominally healthy when sampled, although unrecorded immune exposures were likely present. The donor was CMV seropositive and belonged to the group of 250 to 300 seropositive cohort members. A peripheral blood sample was provided by each donor, and peripheral blood mononuclear cells were used for TCR beta sequencing. Genomic DNA extraction from the blood cell samples was performed with the Qiagen DNeasy Blood Extraction Kit. What the study reported, not specific to this receptor: According to a later genetic analysis, donors in an Asian-associated ancestry cluster had fewer N-insertions in productive TCRs than the roughly 700-donor mean. A later genetic analysis associated a missense DCLRE1C variant with V-gene and J-gene trimming of TCR beta chains, and an independent cohort replicated the association. When HLA alleles, especially DR and DQ, strongly co-occurred, TCR associations were difficult to assign to individual alleles. At a false discovery rate of 0.05, a later analysis linked 16,000 or so TCR beta sequences to specific HLA alleles. The classifier was reported to diagnose cytomegalovirus status with high specificity and sensitivity in both the original cohort and the validation cohort. In a later analysis, HLA-associated TCR beta chains were found to be more clonally expanded and to have lower generation probabilities than equally common non-associated chains. A further reported finding was that TCR beta sequences accurately predicted the HLA-A and HLA-B alleles for most subjects in the first cohort. Immune exposure information for the cohort was limited to CMV serostatus. A group of highly shared sequence variants was considered likely to be a technical artifact of the sequencing pipeline. In a later analysis, several top co-occurrence clusters were reported to appear linked to parvovirus B19, influenza, CMV and Epstein-Barr virus. A few of the identified cytomegalovirus-associated TCR beta chains were confirmed in vitro to be specific for cytomegalovirus antigens. The presence/absence analyses assumed that sequencing depth was roughly uniform across donors, and that assumption may not be true. HLA typing was unavailable for some donors at each locus, so association tests used only the typed subset. The authors suggested that the approach could potentially be extended to other disease states and immunological phenotypes. Over 15 rarely observed V segments, including chromosome 9 orphons, were excluded from the earlier analysis of several hundred of the donors because counts were too low. According to a later analysis, most CMV-associated TCR beta chains appeared to be HLA-restricted, and the HLA associations seemed to be driven largely by CMV exposure. Most TCR sequences were observed very rarely across donors, whereas some public TCRs were present in many individuals. Broadly in line with IMGT annotations, most TCR beta V segments showed up in productive rearrangements about 87% or about 30% of the time in an earlier analysis of about 500 of the donors. This cohort had only TCR beta chains sequenced, and the lack of alpha or paired-chain data limited which features could be detected. Some IMGT-functional V segments, including TRBV6-2 and TRBV6-3, could not be distinguished by the 87-base-pair reads and were therefore excluded. The study gave a list of 150 to 200 TCR beta chains associated with cytomegalovirus. In a later analysis, the rate of TCR association differed among HLA loci, with DRB1 alleles having the most associated TCRs and HLA-C alleles having the fewest. Linkage disequilibrium might explain the correlated functional status among segregating V segments, but an unknown experimental factor could not be excluded.

To prepare the library, the immunoSEQ multiplex PCR assay was applied. A mixture of 60 forward primers for TCR Vbeta segments and 13 reverse primers for TCR Jbeta segments was used in the multiplex PCR. The CDR3 region of rearranged TCR beta genes was amplified from genomic DNA by a multiplex PCR assay. Amplified TCR beta libraries were sequenced as 87-base-pair reads on the Illumina HiSeq System. Under the source paper's analysis protocol: A later analysis counted approximately 84 million unique TCR beta chains across the 550 to 750 repertoires, and roughly 11 million of these chains were shared by at least two donors. Raw reads were error-corrected and collapsed into unique sequences with a nearest-neighbor algorithm that merged closely related sequences to remove PCR and sequencing errors. V, D and J gene segments were assigned by aligning CDR3 sequences to IMGT reference sequences. For a sequence to be retained, a match of at least six nucleotides was required to both a V gene segment and a J gene segment. Rearrangements were classified as productive when the CDR3 lacked stop codons and remained in frame with V and J, and all other rearrangements were classified as non-productive. Following IMGT convention, CDR3 was defined as the stretch from the second conserved V-encoded cysteine to the conserved J-encoded phenylalanine. Sequences without an unambiguous match to a single V gene segment were excluded from the earlier analysis of over 500 of the donors. An earlier analysis of some 610 of the donors called V segments functional above 56.7% productive rearrangements and segregating when the between-donor standard deviation exceeded 5%. To diagnose cytomegalovirus status from the catalog of TCR beta chain sequences, a statistical classification framework was built. In a later analysis, V and J genes were assigned by comparing TCR nucleotide sequences against IMGT/GENE-DB human TR gene sequences. The TCRdist pipeline was used in a later analysis to assign CDR3 sequences and most-parsimonious VDJ recombination scenarios. In a later analysis, every TCR beta chain was defined by the combination of its CDR3 amino acid sequence and its V-gene family, and reads without a unique V-gene family were dropped. To address suspected cross-contamination and a sequencing artifact, a later analysis removed 450 to 700 highly shared, low-generation-probability nucleotide sequences. In a later analysis, a clonal expansion index for each public chain was calculated from normalized within-repertoire ranks of inferred template counts. Generation probabilities in a later analysis came from a VDJ recombination model fitted to out-of-frame rearrangements, and those results were checked against IGoR. In a later analysis, TCR-TCR, TCR-HLA and TCR-CMV co-occurrence was scored with hypergeometric tests, and a repertoire-size bias correction was applied to TCR pairs. A later analysis estimated false discovery rates by permuting HLA or CMV assignments 20 times. In a later analysis, co-occurring TCRs were grouped with DBSCAN, and TCRdist sequence similarity was added when clustering was performed within HLA-allele-positive subsets. For co-occurrence clustering, repertoires with fewer than 30,000 or more than 120,000 public chains were excluded, along with four or five repertoires with anomalous nucleotide sharing. This immuneACCESS table, as held by TCRdb, lists in-frame sequences with V and J called but not all clones. Of the missing ones, under half trace to an unresolved V gene in checked studies; the others have no known cause. That table is the source of V, J and clone size, and D and trimming were worked out from the DNA. The data table for this sample lists some 130,000 clones. The ten largest account for 1.5% to 2% of the sample.

V lost 4 bases and J lost 8 bases, and the count of bases not matched to a germline gene is 9. Taken from the germline V gene, the CDR1 and CDR2 loops are SGHAT and FQNNGV. Counted from cysteine to phenylalanine, this CDR3 has 15 amino acids. The read is trimmed to its CDR3 DNA, 45 bases read in frame from base 1. The receptor was derived from a woman aged 40 to 49 in good health and CMV-seropositive. The sequencing input was PBMCs. Recombination connected TRBV11-2 to TRBJ1-2; the junction holds 11 bases that match TRBD1. The bases read TGTGCCAGCAGCTCGGACAGGGGGCCCGCGGGCGGCTACACCTTC. This codes for CASSSDRGPAGGYTF. Extended through the reference TRBV11-2 and TRBJ1-2 proteins, this CDR3 yields the full variable domain: EAGVAQSPRYKIIEKRQSVAFWCNPISGHATLYWYQQILGQGPKLLIQFQNNGVVDDSQLPKDRFSAERLKGVDSTLKIQPAKLEDSAVYLCASSSDRGPAGGYTFGSGTRLTVV.